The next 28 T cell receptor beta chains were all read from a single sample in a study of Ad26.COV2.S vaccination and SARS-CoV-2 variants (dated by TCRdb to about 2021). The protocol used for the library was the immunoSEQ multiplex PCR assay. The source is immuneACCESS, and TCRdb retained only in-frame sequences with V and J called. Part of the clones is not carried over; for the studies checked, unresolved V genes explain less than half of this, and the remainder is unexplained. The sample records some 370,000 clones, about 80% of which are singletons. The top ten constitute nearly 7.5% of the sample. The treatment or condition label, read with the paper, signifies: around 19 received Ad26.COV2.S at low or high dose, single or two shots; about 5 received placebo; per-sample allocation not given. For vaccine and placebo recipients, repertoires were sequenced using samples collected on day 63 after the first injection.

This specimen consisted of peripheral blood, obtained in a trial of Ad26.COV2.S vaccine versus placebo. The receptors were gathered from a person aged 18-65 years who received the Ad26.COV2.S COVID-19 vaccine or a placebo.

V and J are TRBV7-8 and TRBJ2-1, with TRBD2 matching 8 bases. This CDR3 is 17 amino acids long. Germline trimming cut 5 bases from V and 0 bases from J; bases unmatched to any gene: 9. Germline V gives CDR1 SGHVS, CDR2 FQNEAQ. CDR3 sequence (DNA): TGTGCCAGCAGCCGCGGGAGGATTATGAGCTCCTACAATGAGCAGTTCTTC. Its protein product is CASSRGRIMSSYNEQFF.

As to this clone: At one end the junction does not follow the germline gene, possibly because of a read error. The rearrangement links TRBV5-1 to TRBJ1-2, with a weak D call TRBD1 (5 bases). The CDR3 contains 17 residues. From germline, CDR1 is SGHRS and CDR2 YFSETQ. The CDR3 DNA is TGCGCCAGCAGCTTGGAAGGCAGGGTGAACCCTAAGTATGGCTACACCTTC. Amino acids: CASSLEGRVNPKYGYTF.

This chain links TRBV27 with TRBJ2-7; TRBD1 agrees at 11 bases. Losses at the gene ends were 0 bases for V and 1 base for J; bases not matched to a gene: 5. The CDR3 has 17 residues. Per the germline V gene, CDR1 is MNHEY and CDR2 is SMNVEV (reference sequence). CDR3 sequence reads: CASSLSIGTGGSYEQYF. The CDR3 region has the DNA TGTGCCAGCAGTTTATCGATAGGGACAGGGGGTTCCTACGAGCAGTACTTC.

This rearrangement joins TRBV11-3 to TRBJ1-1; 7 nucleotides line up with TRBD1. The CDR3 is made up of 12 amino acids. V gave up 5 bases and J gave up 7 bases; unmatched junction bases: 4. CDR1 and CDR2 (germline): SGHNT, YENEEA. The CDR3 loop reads CASSPGTDEAFF. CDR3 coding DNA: TGTGCCAGCAGCCCCGGGACAGATGAAGCTTTCTTT.

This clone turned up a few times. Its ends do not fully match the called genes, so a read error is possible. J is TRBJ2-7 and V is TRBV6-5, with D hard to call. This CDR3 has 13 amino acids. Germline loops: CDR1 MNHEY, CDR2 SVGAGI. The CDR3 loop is CASSHSISYEQYF. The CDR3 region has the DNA TGTGCCAGCAGTCACTCTATTTCCTACGAGCAGTACTTC.

CDR3 coding DNA: TGTGCCAGCAGCCACGCGTGGGAGCAGTTCTTC. This codes for CASSHAWEQFF. The chain employs TRBV6-6 and TRBJ2-1, with unresolved D. CDR3 length: 11 amino acids. V lost 6 bases, J lost 10 bases, and 10 bases lay in between. Germline lookup yields CDR1 MNHNY and CDR2 SVGAGI (reference sequence).

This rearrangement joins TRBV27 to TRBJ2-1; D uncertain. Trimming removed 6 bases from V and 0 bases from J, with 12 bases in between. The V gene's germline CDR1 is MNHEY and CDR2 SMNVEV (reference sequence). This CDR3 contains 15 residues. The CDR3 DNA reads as TGTGCCAGCAGCCACGGACCGAGCTCCTACAATGAGCAGTTCTTC. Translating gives CASSHGPSSYNEQFF.

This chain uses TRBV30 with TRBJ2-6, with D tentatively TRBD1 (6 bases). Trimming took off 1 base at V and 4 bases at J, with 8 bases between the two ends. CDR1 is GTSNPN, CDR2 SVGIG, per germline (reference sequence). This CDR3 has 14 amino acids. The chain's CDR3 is CAWSAGTGANVLTF. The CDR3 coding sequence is TGTGCCTGGAGTGCTGGGACAGGGGCCAACGTCCTGACTTTC.

CDR3 DNA sequence: TGTGCCAGCAGCCCTACAGGGGGCTCCTACGAGCAGTACTTC. Translating gives CASSPTGGSYEQYF. The gene calls are TRBV5-4 and TRBJ2-7, with TRBD1 matching 8 bases. The germline CDR1 and CDR2 sequences are SGHNT and YYREEE (reference sequence). This CDR3 has 14 amino acids. Trimming took 4 bases from V and 0 from J; bases not matched to a gene: 3.

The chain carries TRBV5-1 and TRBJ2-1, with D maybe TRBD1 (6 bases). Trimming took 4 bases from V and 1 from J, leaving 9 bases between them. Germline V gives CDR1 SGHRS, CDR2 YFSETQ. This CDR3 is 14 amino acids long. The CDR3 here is CASSRQGSYNEQFF. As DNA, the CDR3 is TGCGCCAGCAGCCGCCAGGGGTCCTACAATGAGCAGTTCTTC.

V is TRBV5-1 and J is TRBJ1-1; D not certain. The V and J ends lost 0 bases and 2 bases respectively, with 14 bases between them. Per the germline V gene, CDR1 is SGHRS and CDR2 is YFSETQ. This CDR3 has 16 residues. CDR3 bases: TGCGCCAGCAGCTTGGGGGAGCTGACAAGAAACACTGAAGCTTTCTTT. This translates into CASSLGELTRNTEAFF. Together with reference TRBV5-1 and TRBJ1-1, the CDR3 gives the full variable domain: KAGVTQTPRYLIKTRGQQVTLSCSPISGHRSVSWYQQTPGQGLQFLFEYFSETQRNKGNFPGRFSGRQFSNSRSEMNVSTLELGDSALYLCASSLGELTRNTEAFFGQGTRLTVV.

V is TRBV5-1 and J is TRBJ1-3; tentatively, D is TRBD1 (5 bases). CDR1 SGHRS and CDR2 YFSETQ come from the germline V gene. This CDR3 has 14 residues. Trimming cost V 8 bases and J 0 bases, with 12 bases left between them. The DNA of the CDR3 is TGCGCCAGTTCGTCAGGGACCTCTGGAAACACCATATATTTT. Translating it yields CASSSGTSGNTIYF.

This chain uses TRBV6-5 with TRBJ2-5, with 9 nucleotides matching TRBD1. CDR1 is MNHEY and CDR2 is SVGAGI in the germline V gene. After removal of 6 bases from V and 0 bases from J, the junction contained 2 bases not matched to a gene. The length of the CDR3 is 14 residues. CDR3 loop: CASRTGGHQETQYF. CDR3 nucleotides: TGTGCCAGCAGGACAGGGGGTCACCAAGAGACCCAGTACTTC.

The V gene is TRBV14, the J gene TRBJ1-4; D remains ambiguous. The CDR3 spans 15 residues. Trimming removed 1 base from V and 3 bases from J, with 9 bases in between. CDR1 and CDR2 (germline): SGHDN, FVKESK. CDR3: CASSQVRGPNEKLFF. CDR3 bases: TGTGCCAGCAGCCAAGTCAGAGGGCCTAATGAAAAACTGTTTTTT.

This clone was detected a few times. The CDR3 loop reads CATSPGSGDSPLHF. The CDR3, as DNA: TGTGCCACCAGCCCCGGGAGTGGGGATTCACCCCTCCACTTT. The V call is TRBV24-1, the J call TRBJ1-6; D gene ambiguous. The CDR3 is made up of 14 amino acids. Germline-derived CDR1 and CDR2 are KGHDR and SFDVKD. Trimming took off 7 bases at V and 8 bases at J, with 14 bases between the two ends.

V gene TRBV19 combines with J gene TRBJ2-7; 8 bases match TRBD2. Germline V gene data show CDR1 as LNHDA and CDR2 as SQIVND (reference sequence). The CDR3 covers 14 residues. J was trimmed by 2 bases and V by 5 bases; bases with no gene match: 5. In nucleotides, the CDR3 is TGTGCCAGTAGTTTAAGCGGGGGACCCTACGAGCAGTACTTC. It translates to CASSLSGGPYEQYF.

The chain's CDR3 is CASSYSPSGGASEQYF. In DNA, the CDR3 is TGTGCCAGCAGTTACTCGCCTAGCGGGGGGGCCTCCGAGCAGTACTTC. The chain recombines TRBV6-6 with TRBJ2-7; 12 positions match TRBD2. Germline CDR1 is MNHNY and CDR2 is SVGAGI (reference sequence). The V gene end was trimmed by 0 bases and the J gene end by 6 bases; junction bases not matched to a gene: 6. The CDR3 sequence is 16 residues long.

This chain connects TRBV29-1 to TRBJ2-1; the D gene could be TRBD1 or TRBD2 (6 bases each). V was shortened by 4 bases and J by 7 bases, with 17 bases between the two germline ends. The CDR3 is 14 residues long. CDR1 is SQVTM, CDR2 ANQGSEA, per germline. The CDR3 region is CSVGASGAINEQFF. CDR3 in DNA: TGCAGCGTTGGGGCCTCGGGGGCTATAAATGAGCAGTTCTTC.

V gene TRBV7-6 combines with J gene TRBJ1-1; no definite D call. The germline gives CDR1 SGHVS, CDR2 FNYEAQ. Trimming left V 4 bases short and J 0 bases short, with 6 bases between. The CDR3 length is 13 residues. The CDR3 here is CASSSTVNTEAFF. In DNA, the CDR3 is TGTGCCAGCAGCTCGACGGTGAACACTGAAGCTTTCTTT.

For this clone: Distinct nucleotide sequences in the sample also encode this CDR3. CDR3 protein: CASSLRGQPQHF. Written as DNA, the CDR3 is TGTGCCAGCAGTTTAAGGGGTCAGCCCCAGCATTTT. This chain joins TRBV27 and TRBJ1-5; weak D call: TRBD1 (5 bases). CDR3 length: 12 residues. Germline-derived CDR1 and CDR2 are MNHEY and SMNVEV (reference sequence). Trimming left V 2 bases short and J 6 bases short, with 5 bases between.

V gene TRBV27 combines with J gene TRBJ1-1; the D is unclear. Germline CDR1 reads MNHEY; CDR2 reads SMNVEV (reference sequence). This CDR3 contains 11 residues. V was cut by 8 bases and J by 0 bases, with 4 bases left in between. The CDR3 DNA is TGTGCCAGCTGGATGAACACTGAAGCTTTCTTT. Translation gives CASWMNTEAFF.

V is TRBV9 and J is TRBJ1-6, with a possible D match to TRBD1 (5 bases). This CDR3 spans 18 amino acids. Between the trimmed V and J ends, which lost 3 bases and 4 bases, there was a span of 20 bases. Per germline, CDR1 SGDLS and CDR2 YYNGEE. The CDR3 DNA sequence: TGTGCCAGCAGCGGCCCCGAGTCGTTTGGGGGGTATAATTCACCCCTCCACTTT. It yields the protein CASSGPESFGGYNSPLHF.

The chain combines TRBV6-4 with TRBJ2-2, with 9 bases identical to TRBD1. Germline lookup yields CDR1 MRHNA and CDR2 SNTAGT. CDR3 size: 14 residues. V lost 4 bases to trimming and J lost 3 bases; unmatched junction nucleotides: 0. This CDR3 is CASSGTGDTGELFF. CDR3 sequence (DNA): TGTGCCAGCAGTGGGACAGGGGACACCGGGGAGCTGTTTTTT.

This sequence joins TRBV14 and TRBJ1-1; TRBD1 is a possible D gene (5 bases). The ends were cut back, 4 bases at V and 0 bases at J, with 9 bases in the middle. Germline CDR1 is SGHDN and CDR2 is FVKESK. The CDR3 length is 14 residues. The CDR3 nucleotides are TGTGCCAGCAGCCGCCTAGGGGTGAACACTGAAGCTTTCTTT. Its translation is CASSRLGVNTEAFF.

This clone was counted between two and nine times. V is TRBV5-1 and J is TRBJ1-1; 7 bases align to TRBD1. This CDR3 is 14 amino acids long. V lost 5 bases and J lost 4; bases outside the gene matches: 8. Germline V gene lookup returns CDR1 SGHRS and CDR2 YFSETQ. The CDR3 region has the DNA TGCGCCAGCAGTTCCATGACAGGGATCACTGAAGCTTTCTTT. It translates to CASSSMTGITEAFF.

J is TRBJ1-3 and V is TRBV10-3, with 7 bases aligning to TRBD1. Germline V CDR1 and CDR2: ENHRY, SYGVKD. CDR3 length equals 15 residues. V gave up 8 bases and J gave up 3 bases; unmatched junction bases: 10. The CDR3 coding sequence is TGTGCCATCGGGTCGGGGGACAGAATTGGAAACACCATATATTTT. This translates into CAIGSGDRIGNTIYF.

CDR3 coding DNA: TGTGCCTGGAGAGCCTGGCCCGGAGGCTACGAGCAGTACTTC. Translation gives CAWRAWPGGYEQYF. The chain carries TRBV30 and TRBJ2-7, with D possibly TRBD2 on 5 matching bases. The length of the CDR3 is 14 residues. V shed 3 bases and J shed 3 bases, with 15 bases lying between them. Germline V CDR1 and CDR2: GTSNPN, SVGIG (reference sequence). The entire variable domain, with the rest obtained from reference TRBV30 and TRBJ2-7, is as follows: SQTIHQWPATLVQPVGSPLSLECTVEGTSNPNLYWYRQAAGRGLQLLFYSVGIGQISSEVPQNLSASRPQDRQFILSSKKLLLSDSGFYLCAWRAWPGGYEQYFGPGTRLTVT.

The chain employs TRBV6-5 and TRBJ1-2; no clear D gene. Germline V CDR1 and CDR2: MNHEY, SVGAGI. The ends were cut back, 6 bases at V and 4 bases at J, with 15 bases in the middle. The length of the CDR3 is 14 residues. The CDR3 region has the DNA TGTGCCAGCAGGCAGCGGACGGATAGCTATGGCTACACCTTC. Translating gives CASRQRTDSYGYTF.